One sample yielded the 22 T cell receptor beta chains listed below, sequenced in a study of molecular identifiers for immune sequencing clone quantification. TCRdb reprocessed the PCR reads with MiXCR, giving one entry per CDR3 protein. This table holds fewer than 100,000 distinct CDR3 sequences, roughly 23% found once. Material: naive CD8+ T cells from blood, with Jurkat cell RNA spiked in. The subset is: FACS-sorted CD8+CD4-CCR7+CD45RA+ naive T cells. These receptors were obtained from a human donor in good health. Some libraries in this study had Jurkat cell RNA spiked in.

This clonotype was found a few times. The V and J genes are TRBV7-9 and TRBJ2-1; 9 nucleotides line up with TRBD2. The length of the CDR3 is 17 residues. Germline V CDR1 and CDR2: SEHNR, FQNEAQ (reference sequence). V trimming: 5 bases; J trimming: 7 bases; junction bases outside the gene matches: 15. The CDR3 loop is CASSPRAGGPGYNEQFF. The CDR3 DNA sequence: TGTGCCAGCAGCCCTCGGGCGGGAGGGCCGGGGTATAATGAGCAGTTCTTC.

The V gene is TRBV7-6, the J gene TRBJ2-2; 9 bases agree with TRBD1. The CDR3 covers 14 residues. Germline assignment: CDR1 SGHVS and CDR2 FNYEAQ. V shed 5 bases, J shed 5 bases, and the junction held 3 bases outside the gene matches. The CDR3 spells CASSTGTGTGELFF. The CDR3 bases are TGTGCCAGCAGCACCGGGACAGGGACCGGGGAGCTGTTTTTT.

This clonotype was seen more than once but under ten times. The chain recombines TRBV4-2 with TRBJ2-1; D uncertain. CDR1 is LGHNA and CDR2 is YNFKEQ in the germline V gene. Trimming shortened V by 0 bases and J by 1 base, and 10 bases separated the two germline ends. The CDR3 sequence is 16 residues long. For the CDR3, the DNA is TGTGCCAGCAGCCAAGATATCATCGGATCCTACAATGAGCAGTTCTTC. This gives the protein CASSQDIIGSYNEQFF.

In its sample, this clonotype was seen a few times. The junction shows a germline mismatch at one end, possibly a read error. This chain connects TRBV7-9 to TRBJ1-1; D is unresolved. CDR3 length equals 14 residues. Germline V gene lookup returns CDR1 SEHNR and CDR2 FQNEAQ (reference sequence). Here the CDR3 reads CASSSDRENTKAFF. CDR3 DNA sequence: TGTGCCAGCAGCTCCGATCGGGAGAACACTAAAGCTTTCTTT.

For this clonotype: One junction end does not reproduce the germline sequence, and a read error may be involved. The chain is built from TRBV7-6 and TRBJ1-4, with a possible D match to TRBD1 (5 bases). The CDR3 contains 13 residues. Germline-derived CDR1 and CDR2 are SGHVS and FNYEAQ. The CDR3 coding sequence is TGTGCCAGTAGCCAACGGGGGGATGAAAAACTGTATTTT. This gives the protein CASSQRGDEKLYF.

The rearrangement links TRBV11-2 to TRBJ1-5, with a possible D match to TRBD1 (5 bases). Germline assignment: CDR1 SGHAT and CDR2 FQNNGV. V was clipped by 1 base and J by 5 bases, with 15 bases between them. There are 16 residues in the CDR3. The CDR3 is CASSLGQAPGDQPQHF. The CDR3 DNA reads as TGTGCCAGCAGCTTAGGTCAGGCACCGGGGGATCAGCCCCAGCATTTT.

In its sample, this clonotype was seen many times. This rearrangement joins TRBV4-3 to TRBJ2-7, with D possibly TRBD1 on 6 matching bases. Trimming cost V 3 bases and J 1 base, with 10 bases left between them. Per germline, CDR1 LGHNA and CDR2 YSLEER. CDR3 length: 14 residues. CDR3 loop: CASSHEGQSYEQYF. The DNA for the CDR3 is TGCGCCAGCAGCCATGAAGGACAGTCCTACGAGCAGTACTTC.

This clonotype was counted ten times or more. This chain uses TRBV7-9 with TRBJ1-4; 8 bases are shared with TRBD1. The CDR3 consists of 14 residues. Trimming cost V 4 bases and J 8 bases; bases outside gene matches: 6. Germline V lookup: CDR1 SEHNR, CDR2 FQNEAQ (reference sequence). CDR3 DNA sequence: TGTGCCAGCAGCTCGGACAGGGATCGCGAAAAACTGTTTTTT. Translated, it gives CASSSDRDREKLFF.

This clonotype was seen repeatedly, ten times or more. The chain is built from TRBV4-1 and TRBJ1-1; TRBD1 agrees at 7 bases. The V gene's germline CDR1 is MGHRA and CDR2 YSYEKL. Losses at the gene ends were 2 bases for V and 5 bases for J; bases not matched to a gene: 8. The CDR3 spans 15 residues. Here the CDR3 reads CASSQTERGRTEAFF. The CDR3 bases are TGCGCCAGCAGCCAAACGGAGAGGGGGCGGACTGAAGCTTTCTTT.

This clonotype was observed a few times. The rearrangement joins TRBV6-5 to TRBJ2-1; 8 bases are shared with TRBD1. Germline trimming cut 6 bases from V and 10 bases from J; bases unmatched to any gene: 11. There are 14 residues in the CDR3. Looked up from germline, CDR1 is MNHEY and CDR2 is SVGAGI. CDR3 residues: CASSLGQGKGEQFF. The DNA of the CDR3 is TGTGCCAGCAGCCTTGGACAGGGAAAGGGAGAGCAGTTCTTC.

V is TRBV6-5 and J is TRBJ2-3, with a tentative D call TRBD2 (6 bases). V shed 7 bases and J shed 2 bases, with 16 bases lying between them. This CDR3 contains 15 residues. The germline V gene has CDR1 MNHEY and CDR2 SVGAGI. The CDR3 protein is CASTNLAGPTDTQYF. In DNA form, the CDR3 reads TGTGCCAGCACTAACCTGGCGGGGCCCACAGATACGCAGTATTTT.

There are many counts of this clonotype. The chain combines TRBV4-3 with TRBJ1-5; D remains ambiguous. V lost 0 bases to trimming and J lost 7 bases, with 13 bases between them. The CDR3 spans 15 residues. Germline loops: CDR1 LGHNA, CDR2 YSLEER. The CDR3 loop is CASSQDWRARQPQHF. As DNA, the CDR3 is TGCGCCAGCAGCCAAGATTGGCGAGCGAGGCAGCCCCAGCATTTT.

The chain has TRBV19 and TRBJ2-1; perhaps TRBD1 as D (5 bases). CDR1 is LNHDA, CDR2 SQIVND, per germline (reference sequence). The CDR3 consists of 18 residues. V was shortened by 3 bases and J by 1 base, with 19 bases between the two germline ends. CDR3 DNA sequence: TGTGCCAGTAGTATCGCGACAGATCTAATATCTTCCTACAATGAGCAGTTCTTC. Amino acid sequence: CASSIATDLISSYNEQFF.

This clonotype was detected only a few times. The rearrangement links TRBV6-2 or TRBV6-3 to TRBJ1-2; D might be TRBD1 (5 bases). The germline gives CDR1 MNHEY, CDR2 SVGEGT. With 6 bases removed from V and 5 bases from J, the gap between germline ends came to 19 bases. CDR3 length equals 15 residues. The CDR3, as DNA: TGTGCCAGCAGCGGGGGTCCCTTGAGCGATTATGGCTACACCTTC. Translating gives CASSGGPLSDYGYTF.

This clonotype came up many times. The J gene is TRBJ2-1, the V gene TRBV7-9; perhaps TRBD1 as D (6 bases). The CDR3 runs to 15 residues. V was clipped by 5 bases and J by 2 bases, with 13 bases between them. The germline gives CDR1 SEHNR, CDR2 FQNEAQ (reference sequence). The CDR3 DNA follows: TGTGCCAGCAGCCCCAGGGGCCTTACCTACAATGAGCAGTTCTTC. Amino acids: CASSPRGLTYNEQFF.

This clonotype appeared a few times. This chain links TRBV19 with TRBJ2-1, with 7 bases matching TRBD1. Germline CDR1 LNHDA, CDR2 SQIVND (reference sequence). The CDR3 length is 15 residues. V shed 5 bases, J shed 0 bases, and the junction held 4 bases outside the gene matches. Here the CDR3 DNA reads TGTGCCAGTAGTCGGGACAGTAGCTCCTACAATGAGCAGTTCTTC. Translating gives CASSRDSSSYNEQFF. The full variable domain, rest sourced from reference TRBV19 and TRBJ2-1, is DGGITQSPKYLFRKEGQNVTLSCEQNLNHDAMYWYRQDPGQGLRLIYYSQIVNDFQKGDIAEGYSVSREKKESFPLTVTSAQKNPTAFYLCASSRDSSSYNEQFFGPGTRLTVL.

This clonotype was found a few times. J is TRBJ1-1 and V is TRBV6-2 or TRBV6-3, with TRBD1 matching 9 bases. CDR3 length equals 14 residues. J gave up 4 bases and V 6 bases, and 6 bases lay outside the gene matches. CDR1 is MNHEY, CDR2 SVGEGT, per germline. CDR3 residues: CASSKTGGGTEAFF. The CDR3 DNA follows: TGTGCCAGCAGCAAAACAGGGGGCGGCACTGAAGCTTTCTTT.

This clonotype has a count of ten or more. This chain connects TRBV4-1 to TRBJ2-3; 11 nucleotides line up with TRBD2. V gave up 0 bases and J gave up 2 bases; unmatched junction bases: 7. Germline lookup yields CDR1 MGHRA and CDR2 YSYEKL. The CDR3 length is 18 residues. CDR3: CASSQEVRLAGLTDTQYF. CDR3 bases: TGCGCCAGCAGCCAAGAAGTACGACTAGCGGGACTCACAGATACGCAGTATTTT.

Details on this clonotype: A much larger clone sits a single nucleotide away, making a read error possible. The chain joins TRBV30 to TRBJ2-7, with D possibly matching TRBD2 (6 bases). The germline V gene encodes CDR1 GTSNPN and CDR2 SVGIG (reference sequence). The V end lost 4 bases, the J end lost 3 bases, and 10 bases lay between the germline ends. The CDR3 has 12 residues. The CDR3 DNA sequence: TGTGCCTGGAATAACGGGGGCTACGAGCAGTACTTC. Amino acid sequence: CAWNNGGYEQYF.

The J gene is TRBJ2-5, the V gene TRBV7-9, with TRBD1 identical over 7 bases. The CDR3 totals 15 residues. The germline CDR1 and CDR2 sequences are SEHNR and FQNEAQ (reference sequence). Unmatched junction bases numbered 11, after V lost 8 bases and J lost 2 bases. CDR3 DNA: TGTGCCAGCTCCCCAATCGACAGGGATCAAGAGACCCAGTACTTC. Translation: CASSPIDRDQETQYF.

This clonotype was observed many times. The chain recombines TRBV29-1 with TRBJ2-6; possibly TRBD1 or TRBD2 for D (5 bases each). The CDR3 runs to 19 residues. Trimming pared 7 bases from V and 3 bases from J, leaving 28 bases between. In germline, CDR1 is SQVTM, CDR2 ANQGSEA. The DNA of the CDR3 is TGCAGCGACGAAAGAAAGGGACGTCGTATCTTATATGGGGCCAACGTCCTGACTTTC. This sequence encodes CSDERKGRRILYGANVLTF. The complete variable domain, with remaining parts taken from reference TRBV29-1 and TRBJ2-6, reads SAVISQKPSRDICQRGTSLTIQCQVDSQVTMMFWYRQQPGQSLTLIATANQGSEATYESGFVIDKFPISRPNLTFSTLTVSNMSPEDSSIYLCSDERKGRRILYGANVLTFGAGSRLTVL.

This clonotype was detected only a few times. J is TRBJ2-7 and V is TRBV6-5, with a weak D call TRBD1 (6 bases). This CDR3 comprises 17 residues. Per the germline V gene, CDR1 is MNHEY and CDR2 is SVGAGI. V lost 6 bases and J 1 base, leaving 22 bases between the germline ends. CDR3 nucleotide sequence: TGTGCCAGCAGGCCCACCATGTTGACAGGTTTATCCTACGAGCAGTACTTC. Translated, it gives CASRPTMLTGLSYEQYF.